These T cell receptor beta chains were read from a single sample in a study of identical twins. TCRdb ran MiXCR on the 5' RACE reads and lists one entry per CDR3 protein. This table holds 600,000 to 800,000 distinct CDR3 sequences, roughly 20% found once. These data are also associated with another study on T cells expressing NK-cell markers.

Source material: PBMCs. The source of these receptors is a woman between 18 and 29 years old in good health. Both conserved end residues are part of each CDR3. A D gene is named only where the DNA matches it firmly. Clone size is given for some rows only: seen once, a few or many times, or a class if the clone is expanded.

CSARGGGRVNTGELFF TGCAGTGCTAGAGGGGGCGGGAGAGTGAACACCGGGGAGCTGTTTTTT TRBV20-1 16 TRBJ2-2 TRBD2 few
CASSSAGQANSPLHF TGTGCCAGCAGCTCTGCGGGACAGGCCAATTCACCCCTCCACTTT TRBV9 15 TRBJ1-6 TRBD1 few
CASSLGINSYEQYF TGCGCCAGCAGCTTGGGGATAAACTCCTACGAGCAGTACTTC TRBV5-1 14 TRBJ2-7 . .
CASSRRIRGHYTF TGTGCCAGCAGCCGCCGAATCAGGGGCCACTACACCTTC TRBV6-1 13 TRBJ1-2 . many
CSAREAPRGQPQHF TGCAGTGCTAGAGAGGCCCCCCGAGGGCAGCCCCAGCATTTT TRBV20-1 14 TRBJ1-5 . .
CARTGPGDTQYF TGTGCCAGAACGGGTCCAGGGGATACGCAGTATTTT TRBV7-9 12 TRBJ2-3 . .
CASRSFPDNQPQHF TGCGCCAGCAGGTCGTTTCCCGACAATCAGCCCCAGCATTTT TRBV5-1 14 TRBJ1-5 . .
CASSQGGGQYF TGTGCCAGCAGTCAGGGGGGGGGGCAGTACTTC TRBV2 11 TRBJ2-7 . .
CASSLQGGSNYGYTF TGTGCCAGCAGTCTACAGGGTGGGTCTAACTATGGCTACACCTTC TRBV6-5 15 TRBJ1-2 . few
CASSYPGKGETQYF TGTGCCAGCAGTTATCCGGGGAAAGGAGAGACCCAGTACTTC TRBV7-2 14 TRBJ2-5 . .
CASAESYNEQFF TGTGCCAGCGCGGAGAGCTACAATGAGCAGTTCTTC TRBV9 12 TRBJ2-1 . .
CASGLPEKAFF TGTGCTAGTGGTTTACCGGAAAAAGCTTTCTTT TRBV12-5 11 TRBJ1-1 . few
CASSPETGVNYGYTF TGTGCCAGCAGCCCAGAGACAGGGGTGAACTATGGCTACACCTTC TRBV9 15 TRBJ1-2 TRBD1 .
CASSETSGGANEQFF TGTGCCAGCAGCGAAACTAGCGGGGGGGCCAATGAGCAGTTCTTC TRBV13 15 TRBJ2-1 TRBD2 few
CSALSGGAGNIQYF TGCAGTGCTCTGAGCGGGGGGGCAGGGAACATTCAGTACTTC TRBV20-1 14 TRBJ2-4 TRBD2 many
CASMLAVATETQYF TGTGCCAGCATGCTGGCGGTAGCAACTGAGACCCAGTACTTC TRBV7-2 14 TRBJ2-5 . .
CSARAGTYEQYF TGCAGTGCTAGAGCTGGTACCTACGAGCAGTACTTC TRBV20-1 12 TRBJ2-7 . few
CSARMLKDTDTQYF TGCAGTGCTAGAATGCTAAAAGACACAGATACGCAGTATTTT TRBV20-1 14 TRBJ2-3 . .
CASSLARVMGEQFF TGTGCCAGCAGCTTAGCGAGGGTGATGGGGGAGCAGTTCTTC TRBV7-2 14 TRBJ2-1 . few
CASSQRPYNEQFF TGTGCCAGCAGTCAACGGCCTTACAATGAGCAGTTCTTC TRBV12-3/TRBV12-4 13 TRBJ2-1 . .
CASSLYGLAGEETQYF TGTGCCAGCAGTTTATACGGACTAGCGGGCGAAGAGACCCAGTACTTC TRBV27 16 TRBJ2-5 TRBD2 .
CASSLGDTSLGYTF TGTGCCAGCAGCTTAGGGGACACCTCCCTAGGCTACACCTTC TRBV11-3 14 TRBJ1-2 . .
CASTAGLGSYEQYF TGTGCCAGCACTGCAGGGTTGGGGAGCTACGAGCAGTACTTC TRBV12-3/TRBV12-4 14 TRBJ2-7 . many
CASSSGTSLSRNEQFF TGTGCCAGCAGTTCTGGGACTAGCCTTTCGCGGAATGAGCAGTTCTTC TRBV6-5 16 TRBJ2-1 TRBD2 few
CAISESTGLAGRDEQYF TGTGCCATCAGTGAGTCGACAGGACTAGCGGGGCGGGACGAGCAGTACTTC TRBV10-3 17 TRBJ2-7 TRBD2 .
CSVIRGSGGGEQFF TGCAGCGTGATCAGGGGATCCGGGGGTGGTGAGCAGTTCTTC TRBV29-1 14 TRBJ2-1 . .
CSASKLDGGYTF TGCAGTGCTAGTAAGCTGGACGGAGGCTACACCTTC TRBV20-1 12 TRBJ1-2 . few
CASSLGSATTEAFF TGTGCCAGCAGCTTAGGGTCGGCGACCACTGAAGCTTTCTTT TRBV7-2 14 TRBJ1-1 . .
CASSLVPNNEQFF TGTGCCAGCAGCTTAGTCCCAAACAATGAGCAGTTCTTC TRBV7-9 13 TRBJ2-1 . many
CSAVRTGTGELFF TGCAGTGCTGTCCGTACGGGGACCGGGGAGCTGTTTTTT TRBV20-1 13 TRBJ2-2 . many
CASKGTVGSGANVLTF TGTGCCAGCAAAGGGACCGTTGGCTCTGGGGCCAACGTCCTGACTTTC TRBV6-1 16 TRBJ2-6 . .
CASSQEWSGGGYNEQFF TGTGCCAGCAGCCAAGAGTGGAGCGGGGGGGGTTACAATGAGCAGTTCTTC TRBV4-2 17 TRBJ2-1 TRBD2 few
CSASRGSTGELFF TGCAGTGCTAGCCGGGGTTCGACCGGGGAGCTGTTTTTT TRBV20-1 13 TRBJ2-2 . few
CASSYPGRKTQYF TGTGCCAGCAGTTACCCCGGGAGAAAGACCCAGTACTTC TRBV6-5 13 TRBJ2-5 . .
CSATIPGLKSSYEQYF TGCAGTGCCACTATCCCGGGACTCAAGAGCTCCTACGAGCAGTACTTC TRBV20-1 16 TRBJ2-7 . .
CASSSQRDEQYF TGTGCCAGCAGCTCTCAGCGGGACGAGCAGTACTTC TRBV12-3/TRBV12-4 12 TRBJ2-7 . .
CSAREGTGGTEAFF TGCAGTGCTAGAGAAGGGACAGGGGGCACTGAAGCTTTCTTT TRBV20-1 14 TRBJ1-1 TRBD1 many
CSARGQAQGSYNEQFF TGCAGTGCTAGGGGCCAGGCTCAGGGGTCCTACAATGAGCAGTTCTTC TRBV20-1 16 TRBJ2-1 . few
CASSLAVGSDYEQYF TGTGCCAGCAGCTTAGCCGTCGGTAGCGACTACGAGCAGTACTTC TRBV7-2 15 TRBJ2-7 . few
CASSTQTTARASSYNEQFF TGTGCCAGCAGCACACAAACTACCGCCCGAGCTAGCTCCTACAATGAGCAGTTCTTC TRBV9 19 TRBJ2-1 . few
CASSYSMAGGYNEQFF TGTGCCAGCAGTTACTCGATGGCGGGAGGGTACAATGAGCAGTTCTTC TRBV6-5 16 TRBJ2-1 TRBD2 .
CAISEVVSYGYTF TGTGCCATCAGTGAGGTGGTTAGCTATGGCTACACCTTC TRBV10-3 13 TRBJ1-2 . .
CASSWVRDGHEQYF TGCGCCAGCAGCTGGGTAAGGGACGGCCACGAGCAGTACTTC TRBV5-1 14 TRBJ2-7 . .
CASSLRGGGTADTQYF TGCGCCAGCAGCTTACGAGGCGGGGGCACAGCGGATACGCAGTATTTT TRBV5-1 16 TRBJ2-3 . .
CATSRAGQGIHEQYF TGTGCCACCAGCAGAGCGGGACAGGGAATCCACGAGCAGTACTTC TRBV15 15 TRBJ2-7 TRBD1 .
CASSQGRGYNEQFF TGCGCCAGCAGCCAAGGGCGGGGGTACAATGAGCAGTTCTTC TRBV4-1 14 TRBJ2-1 TRBD2 .
CASSLSWESTDTQYF TGTGCCAGCAGTTTATCTTGGGAGAGCACAGATACGCAGTATTTT TRBV27 15 TRBJ2-3 . .
CSARVESSYNEQFF TGCAGTGCTAGAGTCGAGAGCTCCTACAATGAGCAGTTCTTC TRBV20-1 14 TRBJ2-1 . .
CSPKTSGMSHNEQFF TGCAGTCCGAAGACTAGCGGGATGTCCCACAATGAGCAGTTCTTC TRBV20-1 15 TRBJ2-1 TRBD2 .
CSAKLRGNYGYTF TGCAGTGCAAAACTCAGGGGTAACTATGGCTACACCTTC TRBV20-1 13 TRBJ1-2 . many
CAISEPSRADEQYF TGTGCCATCAGTGAGCCATCTCGTGCGGACGAGCAGTACTTC TRBV10-3 14 TRBJ2-7 . .
CASRANTGTGFTGANVLTF TGTGCCAGCAGAGCTAACACCGGGACAGGGTTTACTGGGGCCAACGTCCTGACTTTC TRBV12-3/TRBV12-4 19 TRBJ2-6 TRBD1 .
CASTRGGSYEQYF TGTGCCAGCACCCGAGGGGGGAGCTACGAGCAGTACTTC TRBV6-1 13 TRBJ2-7 . .
CSATLRGLAGSNEQFF TGCAGTGCTACCCTAAGGGGACTAGCGGGGAGCAATGAGCAGTTCTTC TRBV20-1 16 TRBJ2-1 TRBD2 few
CSAHRPGGPYEQYF TGCAGTGCTCATCGCCCCGGGGGGCCCTACGAGCAGTACTTC TRBV20-1 14 TRBJ2-7 . .